This T cell receptor beta chain was observed in a study of shared clonotypes between healthy human individuals (dated by TCRdb to the early 2020s). Some background on the complete study: The cohort comprised two women and a few men aged 18 to 49 years. Per donor, three plates each were used for CD4 naive and CD4 memory, two for CD8 naive, and one for CD8 memory. To estimate repertoire size and how much clonotype sharing occurs between individuals, the study deeply sequenced the blood TCR repertoires of about 5 healthy adults. To increase sequencing depth and limit assay-specific biases, different laboratories used diverse techniques to prepare libraries and sequence TCR repertoires. Between about 0.9 and 9 billion PBMCs per donor were obtained by leukapheresis. What the research found in general, with its limitations: Estimated clonotype richness was generally larger for naive than for memory subsets. Sampling was restricted to blood, and TCR repertoires in tissues likely differ from the TCR repertoires found in blood. Clonotypes shared by all four sorted-subset donors showed higher generation probabilities than non-shared clonotypes. Pairwise subsampling indicated that sequencing depth was expected to affect the degree of clonotype sharing among donors. Incomplete sequencing was indicated by rarefaction of sorted-subset datasets, despite the large sequencing depth. The genetic and exposure-history diversity represented was limited by the small number of donors. About 5% of naive CD4, approximately 3.7% of naive CD8, about 2.1% of memory CD4, and more than 0.35% of memory CD8 clonotypes were shared across several donors.

CDR3 length: 16 amino acids, cysteine to phenylalanine. CDR3 DNA only is kept here, 48 bases in frame from base 1. V loses 1 base at its end and J loses 3 bases; junction bases beyond the gene matches: 7. CDR1 and CDR2 are drawn from the germline V gene: SGHTS, YDEGEE. A note on this clone: What antigen it recognizes has not been identified. There are no base qualities to consult, and no much larger clone falls within one base.

Using the deep immunoSEQ assay, multiplex PCR amplified TCR CDR3 regions from genomic DNA. Genomic DNA extracted from each cell subset was distributed evenly over all wells of several immunoSEQ 96-well plates, and each plate served as one replicate. For sorted subsets, roughly 0.2 ug genomic DNA, equal to 25,000 to 35,000 T cell genomes, was loaded into each replicate PCR. Purified libraries were quantified with a Qubit 3.0 fluorometer, sized on a Bioanalyzer 2100, and re-quantified with the KAPA Library Quantification kit. A separate single-read 150-cycle Illumina NextSeq 550 flow cell was used to sequence each immunoSEQ 96-well plate. On the study's bioinformatics: Because the immunoSEQ output held only junctional sequences and lacked quality scores, the filtering could not match the filtering applied to full-length reads. Sequences were annotated with PyIR, a Python wrapper for IgBLAST v1.9, using IMGT germline references to assign V/J genes and CDR3. Reads were filtered out if the reads had weak V/J assignments (E-value above 1e-6), no CDR3, stop codons, out-of-frame junctions, or ambiguous translated residues. V3J clonotypes were defined as sequences sharing the same inferred V gene, J gene, and CDR3 amino acid sequence. The percentage overlap between two repertoires was calculated by dividing the number of shared unique clonotypes by the size of the smaller repertoire. RTK rarefaction, the Chao1 estimator, and Recon v2.1 estimates of unobserved clonotypes were used to assess repertoire richness. Generation probabilities for all TCRbeta clonotypes obtained by the gDNA method from four donors were computed using OLGA. Imported from immuneACCESS, the table was reduced by TCRdb to in-frame sequences with V and J called. These copies leave out some clones; in studies compared against another copy, an unresolved V gene accounts for under half, and the cause of the remainder is not known. That table gives V, J and clone size, and the DNA gave D and trimming. The sample contains about 520,000 clones, about 96% of them found a single time. Around 0.067% of the sample is in the top ten clones.

Donors were healthy HIV-negative adults with no recently reported acute infections or vaccinations. Every donor was a Caucasian adult living in Nashville, Tennessee, USA. CD4+ T cells were enriched by magnetic negative selection; naive cells were then positively selected on CD45RA, and the negative fraction formed the memory subset. Blood was collected by leukapheresis, and PBMCs were isolated by Ficoll-Histopaque density gradient centrifugation and then cryopreserved in liquid nitrogen vapor phase. Analytical flow cytometry was used to check the purity and quantity of each magnetically sorted T cell population. Genomic DNA was isolated from every sorted fraction and measured by UV absorbance on a Nanodrop 2000c.

The V and J genes are TRBV5-8 and TRBJ2-1; 7 bases in the middle match TRBD1. The receptor was isolated from a woman aged 30 to 39 in good health. Sequencing input: naive CD4+ T cells sorted from blood. The cell subset or site tag for this specimen amounts to: CD45RA+ positively selected. The nucleotides read TGTGCCAGCAGCTTGTTCCCCGGGACAGTCTACAATGAGCAGTTCTTC. Translation gives CASSLFPGTVYNEQFF.